The 10 T cell receptor beta chains below were found in one sample sequenced in a study of T-cell memory formation after mild COVID-19. MiXCR was run by TCRdb on the 5' RACE reads, yielding one entry per CDR3 protein. The table has about 560,000 distinct CDR3 sequences, roughly 17% seen once. Specimen: PBMCs or a T cell subset sorted from them (not recorded which). Every receptor here comes from an adult woman who had mild COVID-19 (a few samples of this study predate the infection). Cell type and time point are not known.

This clonotype was observed a handful of times. V is TRBV12-3 or TRBV12-4 and J is TRBJ1-2; possible D gene TRBD1, 6 bases. This CDR3 is built from 13 residues. Trimming left V 6 bases short and J 4 bases short, with 12 bases between. In nucleotides, the CDR3 is TGTGCCAGCAGGGAACAGGGTTTCTATGGCTACACCTTC. Translated, it gives CASREQGFYGYTF.

This clonotype was counted between two and nine times. The chain has TRBV19 and TRBJ2-1; D gene unclear. CDR1 is LNHDA, CDR2 SQIVND, per germline (reference sequence). The CDR3 totals 12 residues. Trimming cost V 3 bases and J 8 bases, with 8 bases left between them. The CDR3 is CASSIRVDEQFF. The CDR3 nucleotides read TGTGCCAGTAGTATCCGAGTGGATGAGCAGTTCTTC.

A few counts support this clonotype. The chain is built from TRBV5-1 and TRBJ2-6; D not certain. CDR1 and CDR2 from the germline V gene are SGHRS and YFSETQ. The length of the CDR3 is 16 residues. Trimming cost V 0 bases and J 0 bases, with 7 bases left between them. The CDR3 here is CASSLVWASGANVLTF. The CDR3 DNA is TGCGCCAGCAGCTTGGTCTGGGCCTCTGGGGCCAACGTCCTGACTTTC.

V usage is TRBV11-2 and J usage is TRBJ2-1, with TRBD2 as a possible D gene (5 bases). V was trimmed by 1 base and J by 0 bases, leaving 10 bases between them. The V gene's germline CDR1 is SGHAT and CDR2 FQNNGV. The CDR3 covers 16 residues. The CDR3 DNA follows: TGTGCCAGCAGCTTAGGCGGCGGGCGCTCCTACAATGAGCAGTTCTTC. Translation: CASSLGGGRSYNEQFF.

This chain joins TRBV7-9 and TRBJ1-6; TRBD1 matches at 7 bases. J lost 7 bases, V lost 5 bases, and 5 bases had no gene match. This CDR3 has 14 residues. From germline, CDR1 is SEHNR and CDR2 FQNEAQ (reference sequence). DNA of the CDR3: TGTGCCAGCAGCCACGGACAGGAGAATTCACCCCTCCACTTT. Translated, it gives CASSHGQENSPLHF.

This rearrangement joins TRBV12-3 or TRBV12-4 to TRBJ1-2, with 10 bases aligning to TRBD1. The CDR3 totals 19 residues. The ends lost 2 bases at V and 0 bases at J; junction bases unmatched: 12. CDR3 bases: TGTGCCAGCAGTTTATTATTCCCGGGACAGGGGCCTTCTAACTATGGCTACACCTTC. Amino acids: CASSLLFPGQGPSNYGYTF.

V usage is TRBV2 and J usage is TRBJ2-7; D might be TRBD1 (5 bases). The CDR3 covers 13 residues. Trimming took off 8 bases at V and 7 bases at J, with 18 bases between the two ends. CDR1 and CDR2 from the germline V gene are SNHLY and FYNNEI. The CDR3 DNA sequence: TGTGCCAGCCACCTGATAGGGGCAGGGGAGCAGTACTTC. Encoded protein: CASHLIGAGEQYF.

The V gene is TRBV12-3 or TRBV12-4, the J gene TRBJ1-6, with 9 positions matching TRBD1. The CDR3 consists of 15 residues. Trimming at V came to 6 bases and at J to 7 bases, leaving 7 bases not matched to a gene. As DNA, the CDR3 is TGTGCCAGCAGAACAGGGGGCGGGTGGAATTCACCCCTCCACTTT. Translation: CASRTGGGWNSPLHF.

The CDR3 here is CASSLGSAGGSLYGYTF. As DNA, the CDR3 is TGTGCCAGCAGTTTAGGTTCCGCAGGGGGCTCACTCTATGGCTACACCTTC. J is TRBJ1-2 and V is TRBV27; 8 bases are shared with TRBD1. The CDR3 sequence is 17 residues long. Germline assignment: CDR1 MNHEY and CDR2 SMNVEV (reference sequence). V shed 2 bases, J shed 4 bases, and the junction held 12 bases outside the gene matches.

There are a few counts of this clonotype. The chain is built from TRBV24-1 and TRBJ2-3; D may be TRBD2 (5 bases). The CDR3 sequence is 13 residues long. V was clipped by 7 bases and J by 2 bases, with 9 bases between them. Germline V gives CDR1 KGHDR, CDR2 SFDVKD. CDR3 region: CATRERFTDTQYF. CDR3 bases: TGTGCCACCAGGGAGCGGTTCACAGATACGCAGTATTTT.